These 8 T cell receptor beta chains were all obtained from the same sample, sequenced in a study of blood T cell repertoires in COVID-19. Data came from immunoSEQ multiplex PCR; TCRdb stores just in-frame clones and leaves some out. Here the sample spans 450,000 to 500,000 clones, 80% to 90% being singletons. Specimen: peripheral blood. These receptors were taken from a human donor in a cohort sampled during active COVID-19.

In its sample, this clone was seen once. This rearrangement joins TRBV2 to TRBJ2-3; 8 nucleotides align to TRBD2. The CDR3 spans 16 residues. V trimming: 4 bases; J trimming: 5 bases; junction bases outside the gene matches: 11. From germline, CDR1 is SNHLY and CDR2 FYNNEI. CDR3 region: CASSASSGILRDTQYF. The DNA of the CDR3 is TGTGCCAGCAGTGCTAGTAGCGGGATATTGAGAGATACGCAGTATTTT.

V and J are TRBV30 and TRBJ1-2; TRBD1 matches 12 bases. CDR1 GTSNPN and CDR2 SVGIG come from the germline V gene (reference sequence). The ends lost 6 bases at V and 8 bases at J; junction bases unmatched: 13. CDR3 length equals 15 residues. The CDR3 region has the DNA TGTGCCTGCGATGACTCGGGACAGGGGGCGAAGGGCTACACCTTC. Residues: CACDDSGQGAKGYTF.

V gene TRBV5-1 combines with J gene TRBJ1-1; the D gene is possibly TRBD1 (5 bases). Germline V gene data show CDR1 as SGHRS and CDR2 as YFSETQ. Trimming left V 0 bases short and J 1 base short, with 10 bases between. There are 15 residues in the CDR3. This CDR3 reads CASSLAVQANTEAFF. The DNA of the CDR3 is TGCGCCAGCAGCTTGGCGGTACAGGCGAACACTGAAGCTTTCTTT.

This clone was detected only once. Other DNA sequences from this sample encode an identical CDR3 as well. The genes are TRBV5-1 and TRBJ1-1; D is possibly TRBD1 (6 bases). V was trimmed by 5 bases and J by 0 bases, leaving 11 bases between them. Per germline, CDR1 SGHRS and CDR2 YFSETQ. This CDR3 has 14 residues. CDR3 residues: CASSPQGLNTEAFF. The CDR3 coding sequence is TGCGCCAGCAGTCCTCAGGGGCTGAACACTGAAGCTTTCTTT.

This chain joins TRBV18 and TRBJ1-2; D uncertain. CDR1 and CDR2 (germline): KGHSH, LQKENI. Trimming left V 2 bases short and J 8 bases short, with 15 bases between. The CDR3 runs to 14 residues. CDR3 loop: CASSPTDLMVGYTF. CDR3 coding DNA: TGTGCCAGCTCACCAACAGACCTGATGGTAGGCTACACCTTC.

CDR3 in amino acids: CASSWDRAIYEQYF. In DNA form, the CDR3 reads TGCGCCAGCAGCTGGGACAGGGCGATCTACGAGCAGTACTTC. The chain is built from TRBV5-1 and TRBJ2-7; 9 bases line up with TRBD1. Trimming took 3 bases from V and 3 from J; bases not matched to a gene: 4. This CDR3 has 14 residues. In germline, CDR1 is SGHRS, CDR2 YFSETQ. The full variable domain, in which reference TRBV5-1 and TRBJ2-7 provide the parts outside the CDR3, is KAGVTQTPRYLIKTRGQQVTLSCSPISGHRSVSWYQQTPGQGLQFLFEYFSETQRNKGNFPGRFSGRQFSNSRSEMNVSTLELGDSALYLCASSWDRAIYEQYFGPGTRLTVT.

The chain employs TRBV7-7 and TRBJ2-5; TRBD2 matches at 9 bases. Germline CDR1 reads SSHAT; CDR2 reads FNYEAQ (reference sequence). V shed 11 bases and J 0 bases; nucleotides not matched to a gene: 7. The CDR3 spans 14 residues. As DNA, the CDR3 is TGTGCCGCAGGAGCTAGCGGGAACCAAGAGACCCAGTACTTC. Residues: CAAGASGNQETQYF.

The rearrangement joins TRBV29-1 to TRBJ1-1, with TRBD1 as a possible D gene (5 bases). This CDR3 is 14 amino acids long. The germline V gene encodes CDR1 SQVTM and CDR2 ANQGSEA. Trimming shortened V by 5 bases and J by 6 bases, and 19 bases separated the two germline ends. This chain's CDR3 is CSVLIVRGGAEAFF. CDR3 nucleotides: TGCAGCGTTTTAATTGTGAGGGGAGGGGCTGAAGCTTTCTTT.